This T cell receptor (beta chain) appears in the sequencing data of a study of immune cell composition in non-small cell lung cancer. Overall study findings and caveats: Tumour-reactive clones were not shown to match dominant in vivo tumour clones. Smoking pack-years did not significantly correlate with tumour TCR-beta clonality. Squamous carcinomas (around 80%) more often had tumour-associated clones >0.5% than adenocarcinomas (roughly 35%).

The V gene end was trimmed by 0 bases and the J gene end by 4 bases; junction bases not matched to a gene: 2. There are 15 residues in the CDR3. Germline values: CDR1 SGDLS, CDR2 YYNGEE. Assay: immunoSEQ multiplex PCR; the TCRdb copy retains only in-frame clones and omits some. The sample holds more than 3,000 clones, under 80% seen once. This clone came up a few times. Its specificity is unknown. Normal lung was taken at the farthest possible site, at least 3 cm from tumour. Template was genomic DNA from frozen, unsorted single-cell suspensions. This sequence originates from a human donor with non-small cell lung cancer. The sample comprised non-adjacent lung tissue. V and J are TRBV9 and TRBJ2-2; 8 bases line up with TRBD2. The CDR3 is CASSVAGGVTGELFF. CDR3 nucleotide sequence: TGTGCCAGCAGCGTAGCGGGGGGGGTCACCGGGGAGCTGTTTTTT.